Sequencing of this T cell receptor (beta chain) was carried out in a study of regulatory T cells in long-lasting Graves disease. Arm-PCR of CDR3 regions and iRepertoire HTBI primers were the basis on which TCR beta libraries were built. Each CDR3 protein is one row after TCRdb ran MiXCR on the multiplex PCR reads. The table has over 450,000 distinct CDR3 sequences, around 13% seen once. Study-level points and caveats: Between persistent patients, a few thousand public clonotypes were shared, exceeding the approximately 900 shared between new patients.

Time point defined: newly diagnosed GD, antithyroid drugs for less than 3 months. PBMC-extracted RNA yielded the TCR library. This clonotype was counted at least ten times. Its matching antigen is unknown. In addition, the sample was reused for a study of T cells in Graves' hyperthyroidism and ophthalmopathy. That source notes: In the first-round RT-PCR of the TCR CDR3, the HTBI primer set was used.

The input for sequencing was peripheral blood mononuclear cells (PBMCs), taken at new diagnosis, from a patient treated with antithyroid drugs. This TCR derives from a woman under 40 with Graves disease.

The CDR3 reads CASSAYGVRGATNEKLFF. CDR3 nucleotide sequence: TGTGCCAGCAGTGCCTATGGGGTACGGGGTGCCACTAATGAAAAACTGTTTTTT. The chain has TRBV27 and TRBJ1-4; D is uncertain. Per the germline V gene, CDR1 is MNHEY and CDR2 is SMNVEV (reference sequence). V lost 5 bases and J lost 2, with 21 bases in between. The CDR3 runs to 18 residues.